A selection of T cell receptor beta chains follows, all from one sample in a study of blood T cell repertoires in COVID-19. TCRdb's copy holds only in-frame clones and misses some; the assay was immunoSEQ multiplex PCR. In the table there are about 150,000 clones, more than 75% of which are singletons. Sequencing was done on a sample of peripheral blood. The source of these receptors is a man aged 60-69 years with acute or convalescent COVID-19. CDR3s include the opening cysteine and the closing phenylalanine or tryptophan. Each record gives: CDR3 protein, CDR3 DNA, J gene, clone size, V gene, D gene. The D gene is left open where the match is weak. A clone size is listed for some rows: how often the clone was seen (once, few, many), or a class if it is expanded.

CDR3: CASSPTGYNEQFF; DNA: TGTGCCAGCAGTCCAACAGGGTACAATGAGCAGTTCTTC; J: TRBJ2-1; size: .; V: TRBV27; D: .
CDR3: CASSRIGLAGDNEQFF; DNA: TGTGCCAGCAGCCGAATCGGACTAGCGGGAGACAATGAGCAGTTCTTC; J: TRBJ2-1; size: .; V: TRBV5-4; D: TRBD2
CDR3: CASSPRRGIDTQYF; DNA: TGCGCCAGCAGCCCGAGGCGGGGGATAGATACGCAGTATTTT; J: TRBJ2-3; size: .; V: TRBV10-2; D: TRBD2
CDR3: CASSHKGDGTNSLETQYF; DNA: TGTGCCAGCAGCCACAAAGGGGACGGGACAAATAGCTTGGAGACCCAGTACTTC; J: TRBJ2-5; size: .; V: TRBV21-1; D: .
CDR3: CASSPGTSGSQETQYF; DNA: TGCGCCAGCAGCCCGGGGACTAGCGGTTCCCAAGAGACCCAGTACTTC; J: TRBJ2-5; size: .; V: TRBV5-1; D: TRBD2
CDR3: CASSDPGGAYEQYF; DNA: TGCGCCAGCAGTGACCCCGGAGGCGCCTACGAGCAGTACTTC; J: TRBJ2-7; size: .; V: TRBV10-2; D: .
CDR3: CASNDPTGGENIQYF; DNA: TGCGCCAGCAACGACCCCACCGGGGGAGAAAACATTCAGTACTTC; J: TRBJ2-4; size: .; V: TRBV5-1; D: .
CDR3: CAWSRGQQNTEAFF; DNA: TGTGCCTGGAGTAGGGGACAGCAGAACACTGAAGCTTTCTTT; J: TRBJ1-1; size: .; V: TRBV30; D: TRBD1
CDR3: CASSFTGAGTEAFF; DNA: TGCGCCAGCAGCTTTACAGGGGCAGGGACTGAAGCTTTCTTT; J: TRBJ1-1; size: .; V: TRBV5-1; D: TRBD1
CDR3: CASSLRTEVTEAFF; DNA: TGTGCCAGCAGCCTCCGGACAGAGGTAACTGAAGCTTTCTTT; J: TRBJ1-1; size: .; V: TRBV4-2; D: .
CDR3: CASSLVGQGARETQYF; DNA: TGCGCCAGCAGCTTGGTGGGACAGGGGGCAAGGGAGACCCAGTACTTC; J: TRBJ2-5; size: .; V: TRBV5-1; D: TRBD1
CDR3: CASSLAGGLAEREQFF; DNA: TGTGCCAGCAGCTTGGCGGGAGGTCTAGCGGAGAGGGAGCAGTTCTTC; J: TRBJ2-1; size: .; V: TRBV5-4; D: TRBD2
CDR3: CASSLLAGGAYNEQFF; DNA: TGTGCCAGCAGCTTACTTGCGGGAGGAGCCTACAATGAGCAGTTCTTC; J: TRBJ2-1; size: .; V: TRBV5-6; D: TRBD2
CDR3: CASSYLAGGPYEQYF; DNA: TGTGCCAGCAGTTACCTTGCGGGAGGGCCCTACGAGCAGTACTTC; J: TRBJ2-7; size: .; V: TRBV6-5; D: TRBD2
CDR3: CASSQNTVGGNYEQYF; DNA: TGTGCCAGCAGTCAAAACACAGTCGGCGGGAACTACGAGCAGTACTTC; J: TRBJ2-7; size: .; V: TRBV28; D: .
CDR3: CASSLSGSRRVGYNEQFF; DNA: TGCGCCAGCAGCTTGAGTGGGAGTCGAAGGGTGGGCTACAATGAGCAGTTCTTC; J: TRBJ2-1; size: .; V: TRBV5-1; D: .
CDR3: CASSPSGDTEAFF; DNA: TGTGCCAGCTCACCATCAGGTGACACTGAAGCTTTCTTT; J: TRBJ1-1; size: .; V: TRBV18; D: .
CDR3: CASSYWLAGRDEQFF; DNA: TGTGCCAGCAGTTACTGGCTAGCGGGGAGGGATGAGCAGTTCTTC; J: TRBJ2-1; size: few; V: TRBV6-5; D: TRBD2
CDR3: CASSLEGVITEAFF; DNA: TGTGCCAGCAGCTTAGAGGGGGTGATCACTGAAGCTTTCTTT; J: TRBJ1-1; size: many; V: TRBV7-9; D: .
CDR3: CASSFSQGNTGELFF; DNA: TGCGCCAGCAGCTTCAGCCAGGGGAACACCGGGGAGCTGTTTTTT; J: TRBJ2-2; size: many; V: TRBV5-1; D: .
CDR3: CASSPRQGSNEKLFF; DNA: TGTGCCAGCTCACCAAGACAGGGGTCTAATGAAAAACTGTTTTTT; J: TRBJ1-4; size: .; V: TRBV18; D: TRBD1
CDR3: CASSLDPWGRTEAFF; DNA: TGCGCCAGCAGCTTGGACCCGTGGGGGAGGACTGAAGCTTTCTTT; J: TRBJ1-1; size: .; V: TRBV5-1; D: .
CDR3: CASSLAVYSYEQYF; DNA: TGCGCCAGCAGCTTGGCTGTCTACTCCTACGAGCAGTACTTC; J: TRBJ2-7; size: .; V: TRBV5-1; D: .
CDR3: CASSFSGRATDTQYF; DNA: TGCGCCAGCAGCTTTAGTGGGAGGGCTACAGATACGCAGTATTTT; J: TRBJ2-3; size: .; V: TRBV5-1; D: TRBD2
CDR3: CASSFQGTSYEQYF; DNA: TGTGCCAGCAGCTTTCAGGGAACGTCCTACGAGCAGTACTTC; J: TRBJ2-7; size: .; V: TRBV11-2; D: .
CDR3: CASSLNRDDWNTEAFF; DNA: TGTGCCAGCAGCCTAAACAGGGATGATTGGAACACTGAAGCTTTCTTT; J: TRBJ1-1; size: .; V: TRBV9; D: .
CDR3: CAIQRGGTEAFF; DNA: TGTGCCATCCAACGAGGGGGCACTGAAGCTTTCTTT; J: TRBJ1-1; size: .; V: TRBV28; D: .
CDR3: CASTMGPQETQYF; DNA: TGTGCCAGCACTATGGGGCCCCAAGAGACCCAGTACTTC; J: TRBJ2-5; size: .; V: TRBV12-3/TRBV12-4; D: .
CDR3: CASSPVAGGNQPQHF; DNA: TGTGCCAGCAGTCCTGTCGCGGGTGGCAATCAGCCCCAGCATTTT; J: TRBJ1-5; size: .; V: TRBV28; D: .
CDR3: CASSHGLLITNTEAFF; DNA: TGCGCCAGCAGCCACGGTCTTCTGATCACGAACACTGAAGCTTTCTTT; J: TRBJ1-1; size: .; V: TRBV4-1; D: .
CDR3: CASSPQGSVFSIQYF; DNA: TGTGCCAGCAGCCCTCAGGGGTCGGTCTTTAGCATTCAGTACTTC; J: TRBJ2-4; size: .; V: TRBV7-2; D: .
CDR3: CASCLVDRGSGDSYEQYF; DNA: TGTGCCAGCTGCCTCGTGGACAGGGGGTCTGGGGACTCCTACGAGCAGTACTTC; J: TRBJ2-7; size: .; V: TRBV5-5; D: TRBD1
CDR3: CASSLGAPQDQHF; DNA: TGTGCCAGCAGTTTAGGGGCACCACAGGATCAGCATTTT; J: TRBJ1-5; size: .; V: TRBV28; D: .
CDR3: CASSLAGGVNEQFF; DNA: TGTGCCAGCTCACTAGCGGGAGGGGTCAATGAGCAGTTCTTC; J: TRBJ2-1; size: .; V: TRBV18; D: TRBD2
CDR3: CASSLAAGNTIYF; DNA: TGCGCCAGCAGCTTGGCAGCTGGAAACACCATATATTTT; J: TRBJ1-3; size: .; V: TRBV5-1; D: .
CDR3: CASSSLAGDSYEQYF; DNA: TGTGCCAGCAGTTCACTAGCGGGAGACTCCTACGAGCAGTACTTC; J: TRBJ2-7; size: few; V: TRBV28; D: TRBD2
CDR3: CASSLKTGSYGYTF; DNA: TGCGCCAGCAGCTTAAAGACAGGGAGCTATGGCTACACCTTC; J: TRBJ1-2; size: .; V: TRBV5-1; D: TRBD1
CDR3: CASSILQYSYNEQFF; DNA: TGTGCCAGTAGTATTCTGCAGTACTCCTACAATGAGCAGTTCTTC; J: TRBJ2-1; size: few; V: TRBV19; D: .
CDR3: CASSLSGNNEQFF; DNA: TGCGCCAGCAGCCTGTCGGGGAACAATGAGCAGTTCTTC; J: TRBJ2-1; size: .; V: TRBV5-1; D: .
CDR3: CASSLETDNSPLHF; DNA: TGTGCCAGCAGCTTAGAAACAGATAATTCACCCCTCCACTTT; J: TRBJ1-6; size: .; V: TRBV7-9; D: .
CDR3: CAWSVKGQGKKLFF; DNA: TGTGCCTGGAGTGTAAAGGGGCAAGGAAAAAAACTGTTTTTT; J: TRBJ1-4; size: .; V: TRBV30; D: .
CDR3: CASSLRTGNYGYTF; DNA: TGTGCCAGCAGCCTCCGGACAGGCAACTATGGCTACACCTTC; J: TRBJ1-2; size: .; V: TRBV27; D: TRBD1
CDR3: CATSDPGLAGGPVRETQYF; DNA: TGTGCCACCAGTGATCCGGGACTAGCGGGAGGCCCTGTCCGTGAGACCCAGTACTTC; J: TRBJ2-5; size: .; V: TRBV24-1; D: TRBD2
CDR3: CASSPSGRAADTQYF; DNA: TGTGCCAGCAGCCCTAGCGGGAGGGCCGCAGATACGCAGTATTTT; J: TRBJ2-3; size: .; V: TRBV11-2; D: TRBD2
CDR3: CASSENLDRNTEAFF; DNA: TGTGCCAGCAGTGAAAATTTGGACAGGAACACTGAAGCTTTCTTT; J: TRBJ1-1; size: once; V: TRBV6-1; D: .
CDR3: CAWSVMAGETQYF; DNA: TGTGCCTGGAGTGTAATGGCGGGAGAGACCCAGTACTTC; J: TRBJ2-5; size: few; V: TRBV30; D: .
CDR3: CASGTSGARTGELFF; DNA: TGTGCCAGCGGAACATCAGGGGCAAGGACCGGGGAGCTGTTTTTT; J: TRBJ2-2; size: .; V: TRBV18; D: .
CDR3: CAWSIEFGNQPQHF; DNA: TGTGCCTGGAGTATTGAGTTTGGCAATCAGCCCCAGCATTTT; J: TRBJ1-5; size: .; V: TRBV30; D: .
CDR3: CASSQYRGKQTQYF; DNA: TGCGCCAGCAGCCAGTACAGGGGGAAACAGACCCAGTACTTC; J: TRBJ2-5; size: .; V: TRBV4-1; D: TRBD1
CDR3: CASTSPGADTQYF; DNA: TGTGCCAGCACCTCCCCGGGAGCAGATACGCAGTATTTT; J: TRBJ2-3; size: .; V: TRBV6-5; D: .
CDR3: CASSTWTGVTDTQYF; DNA: TGTGCCAGCAGTACATGGACAGGGGTGACAGATACGCAGTATTTT; J: TRBJ2-3; size: .; V: TRBV6-2/TRBV6-3; D: TRBD1
CDR3: CASSLRGYNEQFF; DNA: TGTGCCAGTAGTCTGCGGGGTTACAATGAGCAGTTCTTC; J: TRBJ2-1; size: .; V: TRBV19; D: .
CDR3: CASSYRGYEQYF; DNA: TGTGCCAGTAGTTACAGGGGCTACGAGCAGTACTTC; J: TRBJ2-7; size: many; V: TRBV19; D: TRBD1
CDR3: CASSEREGSYNEQFF; DNA: TGTGCCAGCAGTGAGCGGGAGGGCTCCTACAATGAGCAGTTCTTC; J: TRBJ2-1; size: .; V: TRBV6-4; D: TRBD2